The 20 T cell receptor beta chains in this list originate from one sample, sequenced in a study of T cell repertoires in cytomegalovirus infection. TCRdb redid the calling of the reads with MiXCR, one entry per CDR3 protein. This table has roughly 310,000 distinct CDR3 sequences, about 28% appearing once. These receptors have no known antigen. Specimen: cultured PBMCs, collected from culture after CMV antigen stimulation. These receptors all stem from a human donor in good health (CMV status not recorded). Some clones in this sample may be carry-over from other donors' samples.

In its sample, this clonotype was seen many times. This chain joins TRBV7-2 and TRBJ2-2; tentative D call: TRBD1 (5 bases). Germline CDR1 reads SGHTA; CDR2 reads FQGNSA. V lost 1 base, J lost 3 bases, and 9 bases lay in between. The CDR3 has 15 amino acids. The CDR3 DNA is TGTGCCAGCAGCTTAGGGGGCGCGGACACCGGGGAGCTGTTTTTT. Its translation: CASSLGGADTGELFF.

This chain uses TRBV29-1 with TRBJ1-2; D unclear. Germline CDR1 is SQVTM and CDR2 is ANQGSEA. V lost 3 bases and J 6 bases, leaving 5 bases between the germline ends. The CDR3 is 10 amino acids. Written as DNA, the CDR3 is TGCAGCGTTGACGTAGATGGCTACACCTTC. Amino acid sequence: CSVDVDGYTF.

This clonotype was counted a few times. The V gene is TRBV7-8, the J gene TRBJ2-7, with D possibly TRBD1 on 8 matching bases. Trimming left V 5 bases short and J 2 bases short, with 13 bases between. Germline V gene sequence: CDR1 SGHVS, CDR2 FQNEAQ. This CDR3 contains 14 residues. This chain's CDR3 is CASSLQGGTYEQYF. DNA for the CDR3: TGTGCCAGCAGCCTACAGGGGGGGACCTACGAGCAGTACTTC.

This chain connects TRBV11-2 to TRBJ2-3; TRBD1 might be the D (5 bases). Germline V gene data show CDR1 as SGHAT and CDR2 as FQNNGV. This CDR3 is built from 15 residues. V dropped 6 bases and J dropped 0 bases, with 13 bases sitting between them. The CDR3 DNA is TGTGCCAGCAGTTGGACACAAACTAGCACAGATACGCAGTATTTT. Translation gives CASSWTQTSTDTQYF. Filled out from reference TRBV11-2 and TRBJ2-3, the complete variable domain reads EAGVAQSPRYKIIEKRQSVAFWCNPISGHATLYWYQQILGQGPKLLIQFQNNGVVDDSQLPKDRFSAERLKGVDSTLKIQPAKLEDSAVYLCASSWTQTSTDTQYFGPGTRLTVL.

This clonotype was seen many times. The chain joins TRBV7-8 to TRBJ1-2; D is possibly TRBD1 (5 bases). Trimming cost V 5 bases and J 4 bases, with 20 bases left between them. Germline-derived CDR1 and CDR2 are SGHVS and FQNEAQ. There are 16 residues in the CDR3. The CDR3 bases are TGTGCCAGCAGCCCCCTTACATCGGGGACGGGCTATGGCTACACCTTC. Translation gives CASSPLTSGTGYGYTF.

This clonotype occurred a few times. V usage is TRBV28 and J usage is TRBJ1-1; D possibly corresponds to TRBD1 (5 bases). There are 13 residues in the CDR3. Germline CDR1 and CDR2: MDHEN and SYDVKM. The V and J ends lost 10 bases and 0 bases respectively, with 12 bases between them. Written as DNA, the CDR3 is TGTGCCACCCGACAGCCTATGAACACTGAAGCTTTCTTT. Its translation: CATRQPMNTEAFF. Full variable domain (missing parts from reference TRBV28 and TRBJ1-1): DVKVTQSSRYLVKRTGEKVFLECVQDMDHENMFWYRQDPGLGLRLIYFSYDVKMKEKGDIPEGYSVSREKKERFSLILESASTNQTSMYLCATRQPMNTEAFFGQGTRLTVV.

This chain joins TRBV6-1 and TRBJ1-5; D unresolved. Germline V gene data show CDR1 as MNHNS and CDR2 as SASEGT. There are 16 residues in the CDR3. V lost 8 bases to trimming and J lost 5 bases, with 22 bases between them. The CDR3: CASRDKAWLRDQPQHF. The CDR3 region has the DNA TGTGCCAGCCGCGACAAGGCTTGGTTAAGGGATCAGCCCCAGCATTTT.

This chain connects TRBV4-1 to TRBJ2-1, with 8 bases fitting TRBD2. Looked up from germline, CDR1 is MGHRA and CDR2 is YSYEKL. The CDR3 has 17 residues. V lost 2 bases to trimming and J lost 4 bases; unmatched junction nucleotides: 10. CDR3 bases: TGCGCCAGCAGCCAATATGTCATAAGCGGGAGTTACAATGAGCAGTTCTTC. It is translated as CASSQYVISGSYNEQFF.

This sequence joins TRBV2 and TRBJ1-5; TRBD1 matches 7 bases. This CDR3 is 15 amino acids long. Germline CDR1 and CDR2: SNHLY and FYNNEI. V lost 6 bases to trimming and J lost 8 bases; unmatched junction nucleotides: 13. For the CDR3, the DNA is TGTGCCAGCAGCGGGACAGTGGGGGGCCGGGAGCCCCAGCATTTT. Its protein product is CASSGTVGGREPQHF.

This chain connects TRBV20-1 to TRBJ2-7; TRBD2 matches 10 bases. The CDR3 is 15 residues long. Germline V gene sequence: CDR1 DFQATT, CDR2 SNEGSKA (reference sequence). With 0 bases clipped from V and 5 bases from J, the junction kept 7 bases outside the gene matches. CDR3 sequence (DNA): TGCAGTGCTAGAGATACTAGCGGGATTACCCACGAGCAGTACTTC. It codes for CSARDTSGITHEQYF.

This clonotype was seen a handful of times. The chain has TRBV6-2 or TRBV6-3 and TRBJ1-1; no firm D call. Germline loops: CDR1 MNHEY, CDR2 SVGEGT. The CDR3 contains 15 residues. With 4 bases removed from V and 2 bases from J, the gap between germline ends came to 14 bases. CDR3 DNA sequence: TGTGCCAGCAGTTCATCGGGCCTCGGAAACACTGAAGCTTTCTTT. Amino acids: CASSSSGLGNTEAFF.

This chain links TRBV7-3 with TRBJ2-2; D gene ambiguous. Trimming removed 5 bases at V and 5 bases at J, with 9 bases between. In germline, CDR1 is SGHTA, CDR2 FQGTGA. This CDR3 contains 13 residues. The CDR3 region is CASSPDSTGELFF. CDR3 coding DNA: TGTGCCAGCAGCCCCGACTCGACCGGGGAGCTGTTTTTT.

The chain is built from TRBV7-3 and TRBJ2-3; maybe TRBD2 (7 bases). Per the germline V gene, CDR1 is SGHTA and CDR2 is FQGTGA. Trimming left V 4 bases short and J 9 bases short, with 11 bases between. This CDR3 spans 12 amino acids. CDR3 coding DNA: TGTGCCAGCAGCTCCGGGGGGCACACGCAGTATTTT. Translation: CASSSGGHTQYF.

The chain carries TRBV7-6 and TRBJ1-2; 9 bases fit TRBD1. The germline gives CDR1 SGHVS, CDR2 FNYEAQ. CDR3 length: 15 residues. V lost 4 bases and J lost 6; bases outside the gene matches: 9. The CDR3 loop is CASSSTGTGRDGYTF. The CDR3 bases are TGTGCCAGCAGCTCCACCGGGACAGGGAGGGATGGCTACACCTTC.

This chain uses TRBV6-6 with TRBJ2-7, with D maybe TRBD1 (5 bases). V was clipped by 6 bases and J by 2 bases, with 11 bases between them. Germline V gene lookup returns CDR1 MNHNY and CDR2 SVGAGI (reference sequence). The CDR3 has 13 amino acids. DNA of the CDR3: TGTGCCAGCAGGCCTCGACAGACCTACGAGCAGTACTTC. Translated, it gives CASRPRQTYEQYF.

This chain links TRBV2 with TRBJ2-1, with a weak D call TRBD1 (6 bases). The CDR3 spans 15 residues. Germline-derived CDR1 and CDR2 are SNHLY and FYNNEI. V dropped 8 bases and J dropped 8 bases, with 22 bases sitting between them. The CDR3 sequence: CASHRDNQKGDEQFF. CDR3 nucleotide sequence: TGTGCCAGCCACCGGGACAATCAAAAGGGGGATGAGCAGTTCTTC.

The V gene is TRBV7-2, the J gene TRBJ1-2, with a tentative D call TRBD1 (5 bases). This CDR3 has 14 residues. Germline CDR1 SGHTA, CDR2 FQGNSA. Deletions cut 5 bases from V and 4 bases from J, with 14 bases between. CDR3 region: CASSPRRGFYGYTF. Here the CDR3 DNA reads TGTGCCAGCAGCCCTAGGCGGGGGTTCTATGGCTACACCTTC.

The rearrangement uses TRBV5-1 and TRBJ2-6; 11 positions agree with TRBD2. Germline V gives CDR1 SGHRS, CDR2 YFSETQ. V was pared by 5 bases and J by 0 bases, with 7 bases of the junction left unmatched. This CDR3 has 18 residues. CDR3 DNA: TGCGCCAGCAGGCCACTAGCGGGGGATTCCTCTGGGGCCAACGTCCTGACTTTC. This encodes CASRPLAGDSSGANVLTF.

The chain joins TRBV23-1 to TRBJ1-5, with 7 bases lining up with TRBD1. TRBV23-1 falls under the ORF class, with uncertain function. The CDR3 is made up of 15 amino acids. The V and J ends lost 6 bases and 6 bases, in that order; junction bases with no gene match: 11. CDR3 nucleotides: TGCGCCAGCAGCCGACAGGGTTTAAGGACTCAGCCCCAGCATTTT. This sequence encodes CASSRQGLRTQPQHF.

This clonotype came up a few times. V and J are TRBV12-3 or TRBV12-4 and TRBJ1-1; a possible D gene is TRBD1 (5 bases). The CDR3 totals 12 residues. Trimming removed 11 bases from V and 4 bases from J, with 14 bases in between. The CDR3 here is CACRRGTTEAFF. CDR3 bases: TGTGCCTGCCGCCGGGGGACCACTGAAGCTTTCTTT.